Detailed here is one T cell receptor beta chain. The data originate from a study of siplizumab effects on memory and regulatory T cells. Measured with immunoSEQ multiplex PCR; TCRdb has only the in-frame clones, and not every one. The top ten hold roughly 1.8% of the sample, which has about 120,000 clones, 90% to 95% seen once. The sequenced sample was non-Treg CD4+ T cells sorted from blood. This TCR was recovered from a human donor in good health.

The chain's CDR3 is CASSKALAGVGGANVLTF. DNA of the CDR3: TGTGCCAGCAGCAAAGCCCTAGCGGGGGTCGGTGGGGCCAACGTCCTGACTTTC. This sequence joins TRBV21-1 and TRBJ2-6; the table names TRBD2, a call not compared with the DNA. TRBV21-1 is recorded as a pseudogene. The CDR3 totals 18 residues.